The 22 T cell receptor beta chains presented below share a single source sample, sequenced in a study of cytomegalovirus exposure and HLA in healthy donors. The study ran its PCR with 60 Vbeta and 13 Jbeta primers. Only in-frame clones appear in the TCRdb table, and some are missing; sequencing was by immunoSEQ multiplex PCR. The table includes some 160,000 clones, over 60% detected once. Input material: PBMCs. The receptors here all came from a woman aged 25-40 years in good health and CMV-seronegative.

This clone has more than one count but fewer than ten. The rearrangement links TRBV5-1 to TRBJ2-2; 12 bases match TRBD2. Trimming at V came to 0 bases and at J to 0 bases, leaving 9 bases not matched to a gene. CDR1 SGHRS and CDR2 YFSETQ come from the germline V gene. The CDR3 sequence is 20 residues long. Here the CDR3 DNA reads TGCGCCAGCAGCTTGGCCCGTGGACTAGCGGGGAGTTCGAACACCGGGGAGCTGTTTTTT. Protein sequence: CASSLARGLAGSSNTGELFF.

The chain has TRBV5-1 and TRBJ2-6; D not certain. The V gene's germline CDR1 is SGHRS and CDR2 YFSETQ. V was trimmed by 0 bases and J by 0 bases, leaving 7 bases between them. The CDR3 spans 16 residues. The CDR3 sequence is CASSLGTYSGANVLTF. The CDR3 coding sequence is TGCGCCAGCAGCTTGGGTACATACTCTGGGGCCAACGTCCTGACTTTC.

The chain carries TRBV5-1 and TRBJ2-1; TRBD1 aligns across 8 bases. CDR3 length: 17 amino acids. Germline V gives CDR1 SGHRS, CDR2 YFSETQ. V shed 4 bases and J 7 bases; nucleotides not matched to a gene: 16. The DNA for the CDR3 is TGCGCCAGCAGCCTTGGGTTTCTAGGACAGGGTGGGAATGAGCAGTTCTTC. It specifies CASSLGFLGQGGNEQFF. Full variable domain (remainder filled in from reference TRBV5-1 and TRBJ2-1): KAGVTQTPRYLIKTRGQQVTLSCSPISGHRSVSWYQQTPGQGLQFLFEYFSETQRNKGNFPGRFSGRQFSNSRSEMNVSTLELGDSALYLCASSLGFLGQGGNEQFFGPGTRLTVL.

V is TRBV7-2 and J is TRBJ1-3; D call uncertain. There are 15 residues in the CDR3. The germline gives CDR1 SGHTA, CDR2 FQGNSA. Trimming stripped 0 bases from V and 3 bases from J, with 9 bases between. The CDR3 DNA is TGTGCCAGCAGCTTAGCGAGGGTTCGTGGAAACACCATATATTTT. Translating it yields CASSLARVRGNTIYF.

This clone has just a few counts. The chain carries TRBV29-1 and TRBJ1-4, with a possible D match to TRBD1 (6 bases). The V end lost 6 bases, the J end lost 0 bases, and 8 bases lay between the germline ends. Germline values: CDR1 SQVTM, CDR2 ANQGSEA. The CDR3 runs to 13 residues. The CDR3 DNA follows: TGCAGCGTCTACAGGGCAACTAATGAAAAACTGTTTTTT. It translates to CSVYRATNEKLFF.

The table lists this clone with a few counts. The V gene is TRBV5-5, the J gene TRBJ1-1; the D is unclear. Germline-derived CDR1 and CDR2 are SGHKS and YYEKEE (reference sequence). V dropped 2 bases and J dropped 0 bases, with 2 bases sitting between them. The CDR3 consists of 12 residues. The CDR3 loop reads CASSFVNTEAFF. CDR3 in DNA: TGTGCCAGCAGCTTCGTGAACACTGAAGCTTTCTTT.

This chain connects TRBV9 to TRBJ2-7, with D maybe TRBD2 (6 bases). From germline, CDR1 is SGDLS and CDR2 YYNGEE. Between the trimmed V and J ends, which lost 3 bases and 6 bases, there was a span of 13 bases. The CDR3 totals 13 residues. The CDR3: CASSGGGAGEQYF. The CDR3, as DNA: TGTGCCAGCAGCGGGGGCGGGGCCGGCGAGCAGTACTTC.

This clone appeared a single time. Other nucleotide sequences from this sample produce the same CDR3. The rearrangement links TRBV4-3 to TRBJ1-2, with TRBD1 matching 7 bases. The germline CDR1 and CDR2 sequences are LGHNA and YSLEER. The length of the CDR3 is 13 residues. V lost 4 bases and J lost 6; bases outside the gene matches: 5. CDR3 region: CASSLNRGHGYTF. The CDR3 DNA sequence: TGCGCCAGCAGCCTAAACAGGGGCCATGGCTACACCTTC.

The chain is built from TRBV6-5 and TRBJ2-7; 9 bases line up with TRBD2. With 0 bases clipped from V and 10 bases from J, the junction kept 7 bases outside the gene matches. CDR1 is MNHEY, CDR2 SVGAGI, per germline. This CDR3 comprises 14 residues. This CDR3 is CASSYSGSGGFQYF. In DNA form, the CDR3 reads TGTGCCAGCAGTTACTCAGGGAGCGGGGGGTTCCAGTACTTC.

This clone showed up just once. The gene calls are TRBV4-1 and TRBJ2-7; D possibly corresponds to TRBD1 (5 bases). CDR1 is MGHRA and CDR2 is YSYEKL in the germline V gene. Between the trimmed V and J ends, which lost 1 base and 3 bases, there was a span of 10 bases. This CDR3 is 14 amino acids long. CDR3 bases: TGCGCCAGCAGCCAAGGGGGCTACCTCTACGAGCAGTACTTC. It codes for CASSQGGYLYEQYF.

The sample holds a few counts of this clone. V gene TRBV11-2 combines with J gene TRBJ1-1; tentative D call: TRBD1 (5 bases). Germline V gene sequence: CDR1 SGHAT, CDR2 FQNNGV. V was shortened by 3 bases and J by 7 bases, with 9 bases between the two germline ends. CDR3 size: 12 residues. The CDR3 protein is CASSFQGIEAFF. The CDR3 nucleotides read TGTGCCAGCAGCTTCCAGGGTATTGAAGCTTTCTTT.

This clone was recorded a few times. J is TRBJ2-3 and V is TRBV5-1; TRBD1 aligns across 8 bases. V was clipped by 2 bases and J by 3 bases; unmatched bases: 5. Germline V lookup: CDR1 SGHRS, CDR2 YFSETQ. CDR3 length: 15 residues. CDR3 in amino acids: CASSLDRGWTDTQYF. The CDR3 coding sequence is TGCGCCAGCAGCTTAGACAGGGGATGGACAGATACGCAGTATTTT.

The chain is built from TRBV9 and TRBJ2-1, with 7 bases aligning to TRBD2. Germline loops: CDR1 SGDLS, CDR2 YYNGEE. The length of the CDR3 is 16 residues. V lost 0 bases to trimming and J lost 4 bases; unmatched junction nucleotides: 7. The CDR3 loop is CASSVVGSGVYNEQFF. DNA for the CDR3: TGTGCCAGCAGCGTAGTAGGAAGCGGGGTATACAATGAGCAGTTCTTC.

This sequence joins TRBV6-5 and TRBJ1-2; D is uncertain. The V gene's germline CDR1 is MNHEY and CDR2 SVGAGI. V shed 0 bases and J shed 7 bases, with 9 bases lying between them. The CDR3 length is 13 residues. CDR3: CASSYSAAAGYTF. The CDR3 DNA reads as TGTGCCAGCAGTTACTCAGCGGCGGCTGGCTACACCTTC.

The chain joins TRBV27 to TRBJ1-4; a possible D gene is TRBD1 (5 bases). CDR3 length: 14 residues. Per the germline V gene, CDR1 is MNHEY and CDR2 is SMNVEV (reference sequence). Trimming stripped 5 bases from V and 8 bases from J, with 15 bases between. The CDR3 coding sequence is TGTGCCAGCAGTCCCTTAATGGGGGGGGAAAAACTGTTTTTT. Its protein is CASSPLMGGEKLFF.

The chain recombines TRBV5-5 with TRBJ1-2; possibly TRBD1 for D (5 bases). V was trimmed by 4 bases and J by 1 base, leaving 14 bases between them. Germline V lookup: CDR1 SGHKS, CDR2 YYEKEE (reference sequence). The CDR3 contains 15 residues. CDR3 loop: CASSTTGGLNYGYTF. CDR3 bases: TGTGCCAGCAGCACAACAGGCGGCCTTAACTATGGCTACACCTTC.

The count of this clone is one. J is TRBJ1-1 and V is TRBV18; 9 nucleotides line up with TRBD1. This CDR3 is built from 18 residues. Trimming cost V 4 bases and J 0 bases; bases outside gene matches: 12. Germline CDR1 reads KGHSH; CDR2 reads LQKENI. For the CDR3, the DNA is TGTGCCAGCTCACTAACCGGGACAGGGCACGACTTGAACACTGAAGCTTTCTTT. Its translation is CASSLTGTGHDLNTEAFF. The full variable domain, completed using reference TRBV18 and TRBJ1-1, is NAGVMQNPRHLVRRRGQEARLRCSPMKGHSHVYWYRQLPEEGLKFMVYLQKENIIDESGMPKERFSAEFPKEGPSILRIQQVVRGDSAAYFCASSLTGTGHDLNTEAFFGQGTRLTVV.

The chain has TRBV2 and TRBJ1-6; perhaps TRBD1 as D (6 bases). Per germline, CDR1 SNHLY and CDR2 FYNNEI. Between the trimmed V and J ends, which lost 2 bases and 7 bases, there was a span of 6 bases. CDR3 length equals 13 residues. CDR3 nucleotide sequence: TGTGCCAGCAGTGAAACAGGGAATTCACCCCTCCACTTT. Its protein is CASSETGNSPLHF. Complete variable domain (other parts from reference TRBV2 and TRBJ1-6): EPEVTQTPSHQVTQMGQEVILRCVPISNHLYFYWYRQILGQKVEFLVSFYNNEISEKSEIFDDQFSVERPDGSNFTLKIRSTKLEDSAMYFCASSETGNSPLHFGNGTRLTVT.

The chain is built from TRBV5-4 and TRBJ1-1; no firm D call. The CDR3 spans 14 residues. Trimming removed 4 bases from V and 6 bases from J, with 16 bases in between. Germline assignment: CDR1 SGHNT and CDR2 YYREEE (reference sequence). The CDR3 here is CASSPAQRAPEAFF. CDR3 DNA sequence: TGTGCCAGCAGCCCAGCCCAGAGGGCCCCTGAAGCTTTCTTT.

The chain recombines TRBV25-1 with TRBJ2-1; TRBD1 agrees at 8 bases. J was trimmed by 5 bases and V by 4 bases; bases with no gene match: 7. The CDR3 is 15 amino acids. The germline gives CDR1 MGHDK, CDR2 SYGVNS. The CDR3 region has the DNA TGTGCCAGCAGTGCCTGGACAGGGCACGACAATGAGCAGTTCTTC. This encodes CASSAWTGHDNEQFF.

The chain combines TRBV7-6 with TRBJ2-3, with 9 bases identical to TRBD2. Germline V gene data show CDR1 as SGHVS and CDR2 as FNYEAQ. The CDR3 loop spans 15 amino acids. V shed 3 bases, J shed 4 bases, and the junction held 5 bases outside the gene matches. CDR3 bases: TGTGCCAGCAGCTTGACAGCGGGGGGAGCAGATACGCAGTATTTT. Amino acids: CASSLTAGGADTQYF.

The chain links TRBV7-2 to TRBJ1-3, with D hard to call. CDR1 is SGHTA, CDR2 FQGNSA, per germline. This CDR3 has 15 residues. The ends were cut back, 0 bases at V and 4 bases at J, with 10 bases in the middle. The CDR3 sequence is CASSLAWPRGNTIYF. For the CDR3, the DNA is TGTGCCAGCAGCTTAGCTTGGCCCCGAGGAAACACCATATATTTT.